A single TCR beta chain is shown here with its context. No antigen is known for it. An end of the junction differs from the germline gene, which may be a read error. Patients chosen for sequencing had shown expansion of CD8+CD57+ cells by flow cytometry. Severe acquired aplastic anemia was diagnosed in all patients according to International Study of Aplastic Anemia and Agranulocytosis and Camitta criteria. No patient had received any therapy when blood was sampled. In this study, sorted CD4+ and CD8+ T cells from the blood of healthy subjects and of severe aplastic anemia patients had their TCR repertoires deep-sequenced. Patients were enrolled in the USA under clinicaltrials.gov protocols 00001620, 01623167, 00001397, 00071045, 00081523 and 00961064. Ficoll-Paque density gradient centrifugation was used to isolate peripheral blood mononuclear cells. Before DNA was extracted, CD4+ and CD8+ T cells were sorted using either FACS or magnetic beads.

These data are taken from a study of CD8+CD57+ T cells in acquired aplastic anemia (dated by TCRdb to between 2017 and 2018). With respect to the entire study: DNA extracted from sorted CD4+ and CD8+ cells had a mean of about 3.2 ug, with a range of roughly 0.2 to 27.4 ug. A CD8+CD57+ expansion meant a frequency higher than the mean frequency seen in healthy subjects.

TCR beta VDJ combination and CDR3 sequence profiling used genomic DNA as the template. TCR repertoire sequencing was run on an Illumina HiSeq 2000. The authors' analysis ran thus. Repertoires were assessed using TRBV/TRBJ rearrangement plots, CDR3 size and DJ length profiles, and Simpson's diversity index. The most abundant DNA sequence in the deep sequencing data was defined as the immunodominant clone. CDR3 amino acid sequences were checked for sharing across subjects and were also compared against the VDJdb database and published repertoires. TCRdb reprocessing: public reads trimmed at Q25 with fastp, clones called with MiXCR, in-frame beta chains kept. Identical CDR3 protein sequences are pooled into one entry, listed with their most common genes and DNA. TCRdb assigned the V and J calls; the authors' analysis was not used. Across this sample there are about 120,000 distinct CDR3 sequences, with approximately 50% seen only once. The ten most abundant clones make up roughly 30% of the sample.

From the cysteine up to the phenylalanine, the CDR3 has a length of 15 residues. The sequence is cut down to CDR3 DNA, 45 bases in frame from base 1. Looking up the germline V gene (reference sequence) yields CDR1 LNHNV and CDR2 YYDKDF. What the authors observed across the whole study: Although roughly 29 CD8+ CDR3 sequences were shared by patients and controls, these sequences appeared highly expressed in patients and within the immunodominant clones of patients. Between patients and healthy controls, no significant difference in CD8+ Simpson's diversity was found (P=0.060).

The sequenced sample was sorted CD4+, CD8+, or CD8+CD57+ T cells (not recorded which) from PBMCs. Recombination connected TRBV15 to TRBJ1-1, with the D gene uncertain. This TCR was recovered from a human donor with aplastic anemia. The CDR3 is CTTSIEEGSRDEAFF. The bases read TGTACCACCAGCATTGAAGAAGGGTCGAGGGATGAAGCTTTCTTT.